Sequencing of this T cell receptor (beta chain) was carried out in a study of long-term antiretroviral therapy in people with HIV. With V trimmed by 5 bases and J by 7 bases, 12 bases remained unmatched. This CDR3 contains 16 residues. Germline assignment: CDR1 SGHTA and CDR2 FQGNSA. immunoSEQ v3.0 was run at survey level. Assay: immunoSEQ multiplex PCR; the TCRdb copy retains only in-frame clones and omits some. This sample has 20,000 to 30,000 clones; more than 70% occur once, and the top ten carry roughly 9%. Specimens carried roughly 0.9-10 million cryopreserved PBMC before DNA extraction. The chain has TRBV7-2 and TRBJ2-2; 8 positions match TRBD2. The TCR comes from a man between 35 and 55 years old with HIV. The sample was unsorted PBMCs, taken 4.7 to 5 years after starting antiretroviral therapy. In DNA form, the CDR3 reads TGTGCCAGCAGCCGATTGGTCGGGAGGGCGGGCGGGGAGCTGTTTTTT. This encodes CASSRLVGRAGGELFF.